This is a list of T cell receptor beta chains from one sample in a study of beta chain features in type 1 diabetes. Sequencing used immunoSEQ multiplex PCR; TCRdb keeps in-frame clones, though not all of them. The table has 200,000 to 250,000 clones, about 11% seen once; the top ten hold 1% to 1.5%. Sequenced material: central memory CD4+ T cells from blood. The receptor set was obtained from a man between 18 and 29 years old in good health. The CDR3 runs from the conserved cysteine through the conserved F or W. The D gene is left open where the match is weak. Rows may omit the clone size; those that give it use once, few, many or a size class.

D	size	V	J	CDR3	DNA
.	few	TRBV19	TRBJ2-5	CASSKGHLQETQYF	TGTGCCAGTAGTAAGGGACACCTCCAAGAGACCCAGTACTTC
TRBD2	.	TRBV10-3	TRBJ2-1	CAISDISGTSGREQFF	TGTGCCATCAGTGATATCTCCGGGACTAGCGGACGCGAGCAGTTCTTC
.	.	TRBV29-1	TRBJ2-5	CSVDPGQETQYF	TGCAGCGTTGATCCAGGGCAAGAGACCCAGTACTTC
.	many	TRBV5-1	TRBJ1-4	CASSQGAAPSKLFF	TGCGCCAGCAGCCAAGGGGCAGCACCCTCGAAACTGTTTTTT
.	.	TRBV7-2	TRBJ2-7	CASSPRPGDEQYF	TGTGCCAGCAGCCCCCGCCCGGGTGACGAGCAGTACTTC
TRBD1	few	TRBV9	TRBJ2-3	CASSGSRTGPLITDTQYF	TGTGCCAGCAGCGGCTCTAGGACAGGGCCCCTTATCACAGATACGCAGTATTTT
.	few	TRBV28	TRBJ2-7	CASRQPSSEQYF	TGTGCCAGCAGACAGCCAAGCAGCGAGCAGTACTTC
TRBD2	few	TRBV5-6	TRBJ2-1	CASSLKGGRAYNEQFF	TGTGCCAGCAGCTTGAAGGGCGGGAGGGCGTACAATGAGCAGTTCTTC
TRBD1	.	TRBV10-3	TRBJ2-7	CAISLGTGDAYEQYF	TGTGCCATCAGCCTCGGGACAGGGGATGCCTACGAGCAGTACTTC
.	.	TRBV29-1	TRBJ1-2	CSVGHYGYTF	TGCAGCGTTGGTCACTATGGCTACACCTTC
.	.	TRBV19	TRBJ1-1	CASSNDRDGYEAFF	TGTGCCAGTAGTAACGATCGGGACGGCTATGAAGCTTTCTTT
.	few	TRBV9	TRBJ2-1	CASSVTPGQYNEQFF	TGTGCCAGCAGCGTTACTCCGGGACAATACAATGAGCAGTTCTTC
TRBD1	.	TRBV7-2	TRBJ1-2	CASSLVGQGPYGYTF	TGTGCCAGCAGCTTAGTGGGACAGGGCCCTTATGGCTACACCTTC
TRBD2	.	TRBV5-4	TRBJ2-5	CASSNSLAGGGETQYF	TGTGCCAGCAGCAACTCACTAGCGGGAGGGGGGGAGACCCAGTACTTC
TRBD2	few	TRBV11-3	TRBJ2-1	CASSLDRASGSNEQFF	TGTGCCAGCAGCTTAGATAGGGCTAGCGGGAGTAATGAGCAGTTCTTC
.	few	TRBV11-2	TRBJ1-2	CASTTTAGDGYTF	TGTGCCAGCACCACCACTGCGGGGGATGGCTACACCTTC
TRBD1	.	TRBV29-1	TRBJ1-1	CSGRTGDDTEAFF	TGCAGCGGGAGGACAGGGGACGACACTGAAGCTTTCTTT
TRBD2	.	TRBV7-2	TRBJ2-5	CASSPLVAGGQETQYF	TGTGCCAGCAGCCCTCTGGTAGCGGGAGGGCAAGAGACCCAGTACTTC
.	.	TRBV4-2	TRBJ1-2	CASSQRRGGNYGYTF	TGTGCCAGCAGCCAGCGACGGGGCGGTAACTATGGCTACACCTTC
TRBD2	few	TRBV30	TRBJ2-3	CAWRRLAIGTDTQYF	TGTGCCTGGAGAAGACTAGCCATAGGCACAGATACGCAGTATTTT
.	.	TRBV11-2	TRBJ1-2	CASSPDPRPNYGYTF	TGTGCCAGCAGCCCGGATCCCCGCCCCAACTATGGCTACACCTTC
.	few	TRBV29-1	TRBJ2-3	CSVRTDTQYF	TGCAGCGTCCGCACAGATACGCAGTATTTT
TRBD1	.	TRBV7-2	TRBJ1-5	CASSSMTGGGQPQHF	TGTGCCAGCAGCTCGATGACAGGGGGCGGACAGCCCCAGCATTTT
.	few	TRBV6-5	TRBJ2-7	CASRPLRQDSYEQYF	TGTGCCAGCAGACCTCTTCGACAGGACTCCTACGAGCAGTACTTC
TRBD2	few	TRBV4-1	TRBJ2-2	CASSQGLTTSGTGELFF	TGCGCCAGCAGCCAAGGATTGACGACTAGCGGCACCGGGGAGCTGTTTTTT
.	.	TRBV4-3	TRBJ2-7	CASSQRQEPHYEQYF	TGCGCCAGCAGCCAGCGCCAGGAGCCACACTACGAGCAGTACTTC
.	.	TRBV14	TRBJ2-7	CASSPHASSRPREQYF	TGTGCCAGCAGCCCACACGCAAGTAGTCGGCCCCGGGAGCAGTACTTC
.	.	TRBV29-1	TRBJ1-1	CSVTTGMYTEAFF	TGCAGCGTCACCACAGGGATGTACACTGAAGCTTTCTTT
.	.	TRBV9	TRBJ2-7	CASSVDSRGASYEQYF	TGTGCCAGCAGCGTAGATAGCAGGGGTGCCTCCTACGAGCAGTACTTC
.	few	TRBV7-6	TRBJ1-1	CASSLPQGGTEAFF	TGTGCCAGCAGCTTACCACAGGGAGGAACTGAAGCTTTCTTT
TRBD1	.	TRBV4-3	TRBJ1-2	CASSQDRGRGYGYTF	TGCGCCAGCAGCCAGGACAGGGGGCGAGGTTATGGCTACACCTTC
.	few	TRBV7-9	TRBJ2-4	CASSDPSGVSKNIQYF	TGTGCCAGCAGCGATCCCTCGGGGGTTAGCAAAAACATTCAGTACTTC
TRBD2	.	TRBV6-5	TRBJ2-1	CASSGDKRGQFF	TGTGCCAGCAGTGGGGATAAGCGGGGGCAGTTCTTC
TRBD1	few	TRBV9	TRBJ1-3	CASSERPLQGGFGNTIYF	TGTGCCAGCAGCGAGAGGCCCCTACAGGGGGGGTTCGGAAACACCATATATTTT
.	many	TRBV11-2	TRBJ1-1	CASSPTVGAFF	TGTGCCAGCAGCCCGACGGTGGGAGCTTTCTTT
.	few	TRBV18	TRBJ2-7	CASSLNLAELASYEQYF	TGTGCCAGCTCACTGAACTTGGCGGAACTAGCTTCCTACGAGCAGTACTTC
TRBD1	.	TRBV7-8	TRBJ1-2	CASSPPGQAYGYTF	TGTGCCAGCAGCCCTCCGGGACAGGCTTATGGCTACACCTTC
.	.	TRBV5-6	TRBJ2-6	CASSLEVFSGANVLTF	TGTGCCAGCAGCTTGGAGGTGTTCTCTGGGGCCAACGTCCTGACTTTC
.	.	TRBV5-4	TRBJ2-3	CASSQDGGSDTQYF	TGCGCCAGCAGCCAAGATGGAGGGTCGGATACGCAGTATTTT